These 26 T cell receptor beta chains were sequenced from one sample in a study of PD-1 blockade in classical Hodgkin lymphoma. Each patient experienced a relapse that followed autologous stem cell transplantation, and brentuximab vedotin exposure varied. Here immunoSEQ multiplex PCR was the method, and the copy in TCRdb shows in-frame clones only, minus some. The sample lists some 93,000 clones; roughly 90% were seen once. This sample comprised peripheral blood mononuclear cells (PBMCs), obtained at baseline. The origin of the receptors is a human donor with classical Hodgkin lymphoma.

The chain uses TRBV10-3 and TRBJ2-2; D gene uncertain. The CDR3 has 15 amino acids. The V end lost 4 bases, the J end lost 2 bases, and 11 bases lay between the germline ends. Germline-derived CDR1 and CDR2 are ENHRY and SYGVKD. The CDR3 DNA reads as TGTGCCATCAGTGTATCGGACCCTAACACCGGGGAGCTGTTTTTT. The encoded protein is CAISVSDPNTGELFF.

This clone was seen once. This rearrangement joins TRBV18 to TRBJ2-1; 8 nucleotides line up with TRBD2. V lost 1 base to trimming and J lost 6 bases; unmatched junction nucleotides: 2. CDR1 and CDR2 (germline): KGHSH, LQKENI. This CDR3 has 14 amino acids. The CDR3 here is CASSPLTSANEQFF. For the CDR3, the DNA is TGTGCCAGCTCACCACTGACTAGCGCCAATGAGCAGTTCTTC.

V is TRBV7-9 and J is TRBJ1-4; TRBD1 aligns across 7 bases. The V and J ends lost 5 bases and 6 bases, in that order; junction bases with no gene match: 3. The CDR3 extends over 13 amino acids. Germline V lookup: CDR1 SEHNR, CDR2 FQNEAQ (reference sequence). CDR3 sequence (DNA): TGTGCCAGCAGCCCGGGGACAGATGAAAAACTGTTTTTT. Protein product: CASSPGTDEKLFF.

This clone was recorded a few times. The chain links TRBV5-5 to TRBJ1-1, with D unresolved. The ends were cut back, 0 bases at V and 4 bases at J, with 10 bases in the middle. The CDR3 totals 14 residues. Germline V lookup: CDR1 SGHKS, CDR2 YYEKEE (reference sequence). DNA for the CDR3: TGTGCCAGCAGCTTGGTAGGGCGGAGCACTGAAGCTTTCTTT. It specifies CASSLVGRSTEAFF.

The chain combines TRBV28 with TRBJ1-5, with D perhaps matching TRBD1 (5 bases). The ends were cut back, 3 bases at V and 2 bases at J, with 17 bases in the middle. CDR1 MDHEN and CDR2 SYDVKM come from the germline V gene. The CDR3 totals 17 residues. The CDR3 spells CASSLSTGLGGNQPQHF. The CDR3 DNA sequence: TGTGCCAGCAGTTTGAGTACGGGGTTGGGGGGCAATCAGCCCCAGCATTTT.

This clone has more than one count but fewer than ten. The chain joins TRBV7-9 to TRBJ1-3; no clear D. V was trimmed by 5 bases and J by 2 bases, leaving 7 bases between them. Germline V gene lookup returns CDR1 SEHNR and CDR2 FQNEAQ (reference sequence). The CDR3 runs 13 residues. CDR3 DNA sequence: TGTGCCAGCAGCCCCGAACCTGGAAACACCATATATTTT. This translates into CASSPEPGNTIYF.

CDR3 coding DNA: TGTGCCAGCACGGGTCTTGACGCCCCAAACACCATATATTTT. This sequence encodes CASTGLDAPNTIYF. The chain uses TRBV27 and TRBJ1-3; D not resolved. This CDR3 is 14 amino acids long. Trimming took 7 bases from V and 6 from J, leaving 16 bases between them. Germline CDR1 and CDR2: MNHEY and SMNVEV (reference sequence).

The rearrangement links TRBV19 to TRBJ1-2; no reliable D call. Germline CDR1 LNHDA, CDR2 SQIVND (reference sequence). This CDR3 has 12 residues. V was shortened by 3 bases and J by 4 bases, with 6 bases between the two germline ends. As DNA, the CDR3 is TGTGCCAGTAGTATCCTTGGCTATGGCTACACCTTC. The encoded protein is CASSILGYGYTF.

The chain combines TRBV6-5 with TRBJ2-2; D uncertain. The CDR3 contains 12 residues. CDR1 and CDR2 from the germline V gene are MNHEY and SVGAGI. Trimming took 3 bases from V and 6 from J, leaving 5 bases between them. The chain's CDR3 is CASSYGPGELFF. In nucleotides, the CDR3 is TGTGCCAGCAGTTATGGACCCGGGGAGCTGTTTTTT.

The V gene is TRBV4-1, the J gene TRBJ1-2; no firm D call. The CDR3 contains 13 residues. CDR1 and CDR2 (germline): MGHRA, YSYEKL. V shed 0 bases and J shed 6 bases, with 8 bases lying between them. CDR3 residues: CASSQDGWNGYTF. The CDR3 DNA sequence: TGCGCCAGCAGCCAAGATGGATGGAATGGCTACACCTTC.

The chain carries TRBV11-2 and TRBJ1-2; no clear D. V lost 3 bases to trimming and J lost 10 bases, with 12 bases between them. The CDR3 totals 12 residues. Looked up from germline, CDR1 is SGHAT and CDR2 is FQNNGV. CDR3 residues: CASSFLGSDYTF. In DNA form, the CDR3 reads TGTGCCAGCAGCTTTTTGGGGAGCGACTACACCTTC.

CDR3 bases: TGTGCCAGTAGTATAGACGGGGCTCCGAGCACTGAAGCTTTCTTT. Translation: CASSIDGAPSTEAFF. The rearrangement links TRBV19 to TRBJ1-1; tentatively, D is TRBD1 (5 bases). The V end was cut by 0 bases, the J end by 4 bases, with 12 bases between. Germline lookup yields CDR1 LNHDA and CDR2 SQIVND (reference sequence). This CDR3 is built from 15 residues.

This clone was observed a handful of times. The V gene is TRBV6-1, the J gene TRBJ2-7; TRBD1 aligns across 7 bases. V was pared by 0 bases and J by 0 bases, with 5 bases of the junction left unmatched. CDR1 is MNHNS and CDR2 is SASEGT in the germline V gene. The length of the CDR3 is 16 residues. This CDR3 reads CASSEALTGSSYEQYF. For the CDR3, the DNA is TGTGCCAGCAGTGAAGCCCTGACAGGGAGCTCCTACGAGCAGTACTTC.

V gene TRBV5-4 combines with J gene TRBJ2-2, with D unresolved. V lost 0 bases and J 1 base, leaving 4 bases between the germline ends. Germline-derived CDR1 and CDR2 are SGHNT and YYREEE (reference sequence). The CDR3 totals 14 residues. The CDR3 DNA follows: TGTGCCAGCAGCTTGGCAGGGAACACCGGGGAGCTGTTTTTT. It specifies CASSLAGNTGELFF.

The chain carries TRBV9 and TRBJ1-2; D uncertain. Trimming pared 4 bases from V and 7 bases from J, leaving 8 bases between. Germline CDR1 is SGDLS and CDR2 is YYNGEE. The CDR3 extends over 11 amino acids. CDR3 DNA: TGTGCCAGCAGCCCACCGGGTGGCTACACCTTC. It translates to CASSPPGGYTF.

The chain recombines TRBV7-3 with TRBJ1-1; TRBD1 aligns across 7 bases. Germline values: CDR1 SGHTA, CDR2 FQGTGA. The CDR3 consists of 15 residues. The V and J ends lost 1 base and 9 bases, in that order; junction bases with no gene match: 11. The CDR3 DNA sequence: TGTGCCAGCAGCTTAAGTATAGGGGGCAATGGGAAAGCTTTCTTT. Translating gives CASSLSIGGNGKAFF. Looking up the rest from reference TRBV7-3 and TRBJ1-1 gives the full variable domain: GAGVSQTPSNKVTEKGKYVELRCDPISGHTALYWYRQSLGQGPEFLIYFQGTGAADDSGLPNDRFFAVRPEGSVSTLKIQRTERGDSAVYLCASSLSIGGNGKAFFGQGTRLTVV.

J is TRBJ2-5 and V is TRBV2; 7 positions match TRBD2. Trimming removed 6 bases from V and 0 bases from J; junction bases left unmatched: 7. This CDR3 is 15 amino acids long. Germline V gene data show CDR1 as SNHLY and CDR2 as FYNNEI. In DNA, the CDR3 is TGTGCCAGCAGAGAGCGGGACTCACACCAAGAGACCCAGTACTTC. As protein: CASRERDSHQETQYF.

This clone has a single count. The chain uses TRBV25-1 and TRBJ2-3; D uncertain. There are 13 residues in the CDR3. CDR1 and CDR2 from the germline V gene are MGHDK and SYGVNS. Trimming cost V 7 bases and J 2 bases, with 10 bases left between them. CDR3 in amino acids: CASTHTLTDTQYF. CDR3 coding DNA: TGTGCCAGCACCCATACCCTCACAGATACGCAGTATTTT.

This clone was recorded once. The chain recombines TRBV25-1 with TRBJ2-1; D not certain. V was cut by 2 bases and J by 5 bases, with 16 bases left in between. This CDR3 has 16 amino acids. Germline V CDR1 and CDR2: MGHDK, SYGVNS. The CDR3 sequence is CASSERAGVRNNEQFF. CDR3 sequence (DNA): TGTGCCAGCAGTGAAAGGGCTGGGGTCAGGAACAATGAGCAGTTCTTC.

The chain couples TRBV2 to TRBJ2-5; 9 bases agree with TRBD1. The J segment lost 5 bases and the V segment lost 6 bases, leaving 10 bases of the junction unmatched. The CDR3 length is 15 residues. Germline assignment: CDR1 SNHLY and CDR2 FYNNEI. Here the CDR3 DNA reads TGTGCCAGCAGCTCCCGACAGGGGGAGAACGAGACCCAGTACTTC. Amino acid sequence: CASSSRQGENETQYF.

The rearrangement uses TRBV7-3 and TRBJ2-2; 9 bases agree with TRBD2. Per the germline V gene, CDR1 is SGHTA and CDR2 is FQGTGA. V gave up 8 bases and J gave up 3 bases; unmatched junction bases: 4. This CDR3 contains 14 residues. The CDR3 DNA is TGTGCCAGCGGAACTAGCGGGTACACCGGGGAGCTGTTTTTT. This encodes CASGTSGYTGELFF.

V and J are TRBV27 and TRBJ1-2; D is perhaps TRBD1 (6 bases). V lost 6 bases to trimming and J lost 4 bases, with 18 bases between them. Per germline, CDR1 MNHEY and CDR2 SMNVEV (reference sequence). CDR3 size: 15 residues. CDR3 in DNA: TGTGCCAGCAGCACCCGGGACAACCGCCTCTATGGCTACACCTTC. Protein product: CASSTRDNRLYGYTF.

The chain links TRBV5-4 to TRBJ2-1, with 9 bases that match TRBD2. Germline loops: CDR1 SGHNT, CDR2 YYREEE (reference sequence). J was trimmed by 9 bases and V by 4 bases; bases with no gene match: 14. The CDR3 contains 16 residues. The CDR3 protein is CASSPLGGRASSEQFF. CDR3 nucleotide sequence: TGTGCCAGCAGCCCACTGGGCGGGAGGGCCTCCAGTGAGCAGTTCTTC. The whole variable domain, filled in from reference TRBV5-4 and TRBJ2-1, reads ETGVTQSPTHLIKTRGQQVTLRCSSQSGHNTVSWYQQALGQGPQFIFQYYREEENGRGNFPPRFSGLQFPNYSSELNVNALELDDSALYLCASSPLGGRASSEQFFGPGTRLTVL.

The V and J genes are TRBV28 and TRBJ2-1; D tentatively fits TRBD1 or TRBD2 (5 bases each). Between the trimmed V and J ends, which lost 2 bases and 4 bases, there was a span of 12 bases. The CDR3 extends over 15 amino acids. CDR1 is MDHEN and CDR2 is SYDVKM in the germline V gene. DNA of the CDR3: TGTGCCAGCAGTTTAATGGGGGTACCATACAATGAGCAGTTCTTC. Encoded protein: CASSLMGVPYNEQFF.

The chain employs TRBV10-3 and TRBJ2-3; 12 bases map to TRBD1. V trimming: 6 bases; J trimming: 5 bases; junction bases outside the gene matches: 9. This CDR3 spans 16 amino acids. The germline gives CDR1 ENHRY, CDR2 SYGVKD. The CDR3 loop is CAISPGQGAGGDTQYF. The CDR3, as DNA: TGTGCCATCAGCCCGGGACAGGGGGCCGGAGGAGATACGCAGTATTTT.

The chain links TRBV28 to TRBJ2-3; D might be TRBD2 (6 bases). The CDR3 is 15 residues long. Germline-derived CDR1 and CDR2 are MDHEN and SYDVKM. V was trimmed by 3 bases and J by 1 base, leaving 11 bases between them. In DNA, the CDR3 is TGTGCCAGCAGTTTCTTGTTAGCGGGCACAGATACGCAGTATTTT. Its protein product is CASSFLLAGTDTQYF.